The rows below give T cell receptor beta chains drawn from one sample of a study of blood T cells in healthy people across ages. TCRdb re-derived calls from the 5' RACE reads in MiXCR, one entry per CDR3 protein. The profile shows approximately 1,700,000 distinct CDR3 sequences, about 39% of them singletons. The sample comprised blood. Receptors were obtained from a human donor in good health. Both conserved end residues are part of each CDR3. A D gene is named only where the DNA matches it firmly. The size of a clone is reported for some rows only, either as once, few or many, or as a class for expanded clones.

v_gene,abundance,j_gene,d_gene,CDR3aa,CDR3nt
TRBV7-9,-,TRBJ2-1,-,CASSRYGGDSYNEQFF,TGTGCCAGCAGTCGGTATGGCGGGGACTCCTACAATGAGCAGTTCTTC
TRBV4-2,few,TRBJ1-1,-,CASSQGGSEILGTEAFF,TGTGCCAGCAGCCAAGGCGGGTCAGAGATACTGGGCACTGAAGCTTTCTTT
TRBV10-3,few,TRBJ2-1,TRBD2,CAIRAGGEGSYNEQFF,TGTGCCATCAGAGCCGGGGGGGAGGGCTCCTACAATGAGCAGTTCTTC
TRBV27,-,TRBJ2-1,-,CASSERVGFYNEQFF,TGTGCCAGCAGTGAAAGGGTGGGGTTCTACAATGAGCAGTTCTTC
TRBV7-2,-,TRBJ1-1,-,CASSLGGLGEAFF,TGTGCCAGCAGCTTAGGGGGCCTCGGTGAAGCTTTCTTT
TRBV13,-,TRBJ1-1,-,CASSPSRRLGRRNTEAFF,TGTGCCAGCAGCCCATCCCGACGTTTAGGCAGAAGGAACACTGAAGCTTTCTTT
TRBV6-2/TRBV6-3,once,TRBJ1-4,-,CASSYGEVDEKLFF,TGTGCCAGCAGTTACGGGGAGGTTGATGAAAAACTGTTTTTT
TRBV9,many,TRBJ1-2,-,CASSVEGKGYTF,TGTGCCAGCAGCGTAGAAGGGAAGGGCTACACCTTC
TRBV12-3/TRBV12-4,-,TRBJ1-5,TRBD1,CASSFMAGGSNQPQHF,TGTGCCAGCAGTTTTATGGCAGGGGGGAGCAATCAGCCCCAGCATTTT
TRBV6-4,-,TRBJ2-1,-,CASSGRLRDEQFF,TGTGCCAGCAGCGGTCGGTTGCGGGATGAGCAGTTCTTC
TRBV29-1,-,TRBJ2-1,-,CSVPRGNVQFF,TGCAGCGTCCCGAGGGGGAATGTGCAGTTCTTC
TRBV7-9,-,TRBJ2-5,TRBD2,CASSSLGGGRRETQYF,TGTGCCAGCAGCTCCCTAGGTGGCGGGAGAAGAGAGACCCAGTACTTC
TRBV7-9,-,TRBJ2-3,TRBD2,CASSLEGLPGTQYF,TGTGCCAGCAGCTTGGAGGGACTACCAGGGACCCAGTATTTT
TRBV24-1,-,TRBJ1-2,-,CATSDSTEYYGYTF,TGTGCCACCAGTGATTCGACAGAATACTATGGCTACACCTTC
TRBV5-5,-,TRBJ2-4,-,CASSLESKNIQYF,TGTGCCAGCAGCTTGGAGTCCAAAAACATTCAGTACTTC
TRBV4-3,-,TRBJ2-7,-,CASSQEWGSYEQYF,TGCGCCAGCAGCCAAGAGTGGGGTTCCTACGAGCAGTACTTC
TRBV20-1,many,TRBJ2-7,TRBD1,CSARTGYEQYF,TGCAGCGCTAGGACAGGGTACGAGCAGTACTTC
TRBV7-3,few,TRBJ2-1,TRBD2,CASRASGGLYNEQFF,TGTGCCAGCAGGGCTAGCGGGGGTCTTTACAATGAGCAGTTCTTC
TRBV20-1,few,TRBJ2-5,-,CSAAHRDRGETQYF,TGCAGTGCTGCCCACAGGGATCGAGGGGAGACCCAGTACTTC
TRBV29-1,-,TRBJ1-1,-,CSVENGLNTEAFF,TGCAGCGTTGAAAACGGGCTGAACACTGAAGCTTTCTTT
TRBV14,-,TRBJ1-1,TRBD1,CASSHRQGAEAFF,TGTGCCAGCAGCCACAGACAGGGCGCTGAAGCTTTCTTT
TRBV27,few,TRBJ2-1,-,CASSLWGSSSYNEQFF,TGTGCCAGCAGTTTATGGGGGTCAAGCTCCTACAATGAGCAGTTCTTC
TRBV7-2,-,TRBJ2-3,-,CASSLGAPGKDTQYF,TGTGCCAGCAGCTTAGGGGCGCCAGGGAAAGATACGCAGTATTTT
TRBV28,-,TRBJ1-1,-,CASSVRWGRTEAFF,TGTGCCAGCAGTGTACGGTGGGGGAGGACTGAAGCTTTCTTT